The next 17 T cell receptor beta chains were all read from a single sample in a study of blood T cells in healthy people across ages. It was with a sample-barcoded 5' primer and a J-beta primer mix that a second PCR of roughly 7 to 11 cycles was run. TCRdb re-analysed the 5' RACE reads in MiXCR, keeping a single row per CDR3 protein. The table shows approximately 490,000 distinct CDR3 sequences, with more than 20% occurring only once. The sample also formed part of further work on T cells of mothers and their children.

Sample: blood. The source is a boy younger than 18 in good health.

This clonotype was observed a handful of times. The CDR3 DNA reads as TGCGCCAGCAGCCAAACGGCTAGCGGGAGGGGACATGAGCAGTTCTTC. This sequence encodes CASSQTASGRGHEQFF. V gene TRBV4-1 combines with J gene TRBJ2-1; the match to TRBD2 covers 12 bases. The CDR3 is 16 residues long. Germline trimming cut 2 bases from V and 8 bases from J; bases unmatched to any gene: 7. CDR1 is MGHRA and CDR2 is YSYEKL in the germline V gene.

This clonotype has just a few counts. This chain connects TRBV28 to TRBJ2-7, with 10 nucleotides matching TRBD2. Germline loops: CDR1 MDHEN, CDR2 SYDVKM. This CDR3 is 16 amino acids long. The junction had 8 bases not matched to a gene; V was cut back by 1 base and J by 5 bases. The CDR3 loop reads CASSLLLASGSDEQYF. The CDR3 region has the DNA TGTGCCAGCAGTTTATTATTGGCTAGCGGGAGCGACGAGCAGTACTTC.

This rearrangement joins TRBV28 to TRBJ2-7; D gene uncertain. The V and J ends lost 4 bases and 7 bases respectively, with 17 bases between them. The CDR3 runs 14 residues. Germline V gene data show CDR1 as MDHEN and CDR2 as SYDVKM. CDR3 in amino acids: CASSSNHLGLEQYF. The CDR3, as DNA: TGTGCCAGCAGTTCAAATCATCTAGGATTGGAGCAGTACTTC.

The chain links TRBV5-8 to TRBJ2-5; 11 bases match TRBD2. V shed 2 bases, J shed 2 bases, and the junction held 5 bases outside the gene matches. CDR3 length: 16 amino acids. CDR1 and CDR2 from the germline V gene are SGHTS and YDEGEE. CDR3 protein: CASSLFSGGAQETQYF. CDR3 in DNA: TGTGCCAGCAGCTTATTTAGCGGGGGGGCTCAAGAGACCCAGTACTTC.

The chain joins TRBV7-9 to TRBJ2-5; D is ambiguous. Trimming removed 8 bases from V and 5 bases from J, with 18 bases in between. CDR1 is SEHNR, CDR2 FQNEAQ, per germline (reference sequence). This CDR3 has 14 amino acids. In DNA, the CDR3 is TGTGCCAGCGTTTCTTGGGGAATGAGTGAGACCCAGTACTTC. As protein: CASVSWGMSETQYF.

Only a few counts were recorded for this clonotype. The genes are TRBV20-1 and TRBJ2-7, with 7 bases identical to TRBD2. V gave up 6 bases and J gave up 0 bases; unmatched junction bases: 8. From germline, CDR1 is DFQATT and CDR2 SNEGSKA (reference sequence). This CDR3 spans 14 amino acids. CDR3 bases: TGCAGTGCCCCAGACCGCGGGAGCTCCTACGAGCAGTACTTC. Protein sequence: CSAPDRGSSYEQYF.

The chain recombines TRBV28 with TRBJ1-2; a possible D gene is TRBD1 (5 bases). Germline CDR1 MDHEN, CDR2 SYDVKM. The CDR3 loop spans 17 amino acids. Between the trimmed V and J ends, which lost 4 bases and 2 bases, there was a span of 20 bases. The CDR3 loop reads CASSWPPGPRANYGYTF. In DNA, the CDR3 is TGTGCCAGCAGTTGGCCCCCGGGGCCCAGGGCGAACTATGGCTACACCTTC.

This clonotype was detected many times. The chain couples TRBV7-8 to TRBJ2-5, with D possibly matching TRBD1 (5 bases). The J call may not be correct, given that the DNA end is closer to TRBJ2-7. The CDR3 extends over 14 amino acids. CDR1 and CDR2 from the germline V gene are SGHVS and FQNEAQ. CDR3 sequence reads: CASSLARTPYEQYF. CDR3 in DNA: TGTGCCAGCAGCTTAGCAAGGACACCTTACGAGCAGTACTTC.

This clonotype has just a few counts. The CDR3 is CANPSSNYGYTF. The DNA for the CDR3 is TGTGCCAACCCGTCCAGCAACTATGGCTACACCTTC. This sequence joins TRBV12-3 or TRBV12-4 and TRBJ1-2; no definite D call. V was shortened by 10 bases and J by 2 bases, with 11 bases between the two germline ends. This CDR3 has 12 residues.

The chain joins TRBV20-1 to TRBJ2-1; 11 positions agree with TRBD2. The V gene's germline CDR1 is DFQATT and CDR2 SNEGSKA (reference sequence). With 1 base clipped from V and 4 bases from J, the junction kept 9 bases outside the gene matches. This CDR3 is 17 amino acids long. CDR3 amino acids: CSARGGLAGGGYNEQFF. CDR3 sequence (DNA): TGCAGTGCTAGAGGCGGTCTAGCGGGGGGTGGTTACAATGAGCAGTTCTTC.

The V call is TRBV9, the J call TRBJ1-4, with 7 bases lining up with TRBD1. The CDR3 is made up of 16 amino acids. Germline values: CDR1 SGDLS, CDR2 YYNGEE. The V gene end was trimmed by 4 bases and the J gene end by 3 bases; junction bases not matched to a gene: 9. The CDR3 here is CASSLRTGVANEKLFF. The CDR3 DNA reads TGTGCCAGCAGCTTGCGAACAGGGGTGGCTAATGAAAAACTGTTTTTT.

The V gene is TRBV6-6, the J gene TRBJ1-4, with D unclear. V was trimmed by 6 bases and J by 2 bases, leaving 10 bases between them. From germline, CDR1 is MNHNY and CDR2 SVGAGI (reference sequence). The CDR3 extends over 14 amino acids. CDR3 DNA sequence: TGTGCCAGCAGCCGTGGTCATACTAATGAAAAACTGTTTTTT. Protein product: CASSRGHTNEKLFF.

This clonotype occurred a few times. The junction shows a germline mismatch at one end, possibly a read error. In DNA, the CDR3 is TGTGCCAGCAGCGAAATCGCCGGGGCCACCCGGTTCTTC. Its protein is CASSEIAGATRFF. The rearrangement uses TRBV7-2 and TRBJ2-5; D tentatively fits TRBD1 or TRBD2 (5 bases each). The V gene's germline CDR1 is SGHTA and CDR2 FQGNSA. The CDR3 sequence is 13 residues long. Based on the CDR3 plus reference TRBV7-2 and TRBJ2-5, the full variable domain is GAGVSQSPSNKVTEKGKDVELRCDPISGHTALYWYRQSLGQGLEFLIYFQGNSAPDKSGLPSDRFSAERTGGSVSTLTIQRTQQEDSAVYLCASSEIAGATRFFGPGTRLLVL.

The CDR3 sequence: CASAQVPGLTGVETQYF. In DNA form, the CDR3 reads TGTGCTAGTGCCCAAGTTCCAGGACTAACGGGAGTGGAGACCCAGTACTTC. The chain joins TRBV12-5 to TRBJ2-5, with D perhaps TRBD2 (6 bases). Trimming pared 7 bases from V and 5 bases from J, leaving 26 bases between. CDR3 length: 17 amino acids. Germline loops: CDR1 LGHNT, CDR2 FRNRAP.

The V call is TRBV6-2 or TRBV6-3, the J call TRBJ2-5, with a tentative D call TRBD2 (6 bases). Germline V CDR1 and CDR2: MNHEY, SVGEGT. The length of the CDR3 is 15 residues. Between the trimmed V and J ends, which lost 0 bases and 2 bases, there was a span of 10 bases. Written as DNA, the CDR3 is TGTGCCAGCAGTTACTCGAGACTAGATCAAGAGACCCAGTACTTC. Translated: CASSYSRLDQETQYF.

This sequence joins TRBV5-1 and TRBJ2-3; D not resolved. The CDR3 is 16 amino acids. Germline lookup yields CDR1 SGHRS and CDR2 YFSETQ. Trimming removed 0 bases at V and 2 bases at J, with 13 bases between. The CDR3 here is CASSLELGRPTDTQYF. The DNA for the CDR3 is TGCGCCAGCAGCTTGGAGCTTGGCAGACCCACAGATACGCAGTATTTT.

The J gene is TRBJ1-5, the V gene TRBV28; a possible D gene is TRBD1 (6 bases). CDR1 is MDHEN and CDR2 is SYDVKM in the germline V gene. V shed 1 base and J shed 7 bases, with 8 bases lying between them. This CDR3 region has 13 residues. The CDR3 loop reads CASSLSGEQPQHF. DNA for the CDR3: TGTGCCAGCAGTTTATCAGGGGAACAGCCCCAGCATTTT. Full variable domain (remainder filled in from reference TRBV28 and TRBJ1-5): DVKVTQSSRYLVKRTGEKVFLECVQDMDHENMFWYRQDPGLGLRLIYFSYDVKMKEKGDIPEGYSVSREKKERFSLILESASTNQTSMYLCASSLSGEQPQHFGDGTRLSIL.